This entry features one T cell receptor (beta chain) sequence. Germline V CDR1 and CDR2: SGHDT, YYEEEE. The V segment lost 0 bases and the J segment 0 bases; nucleotides outside the gene matches: 9. CDR3 length equals 17 residues. The source of the sample is a study of blood T cell repertoires in COVID-19. The overall study: The analysed material was cDNA or gDNA that came from T cells, B-cell-depleted T cells, or PBMCs.

Ages ranged from about 18 to 89 years, with residence in about two dozen US areas. The recovered donors of Cohort 3 showed two negative PCRs, clearance, or symptom resolution. Clones were sequenced by immunoSEQ multiplex PCR, and TCRdb holds only the in-frame ones, with some missing. The sample consists of some 320,000 clones, roughly nine tenths of them appearing once. The V gene is TRBV5-6, the J gene TRBJ2-7, with TRBD1 identical over 7 bases. Sequences were obtained from PBMCs or T cells enriched from blood (not recorded which). The origin of this receptor is a man in his sixties who had recovered from COVID-19. CDR3 in DNA: TGTGCCAGCAGCTTGGCCAACGCCGCAGGGGGCTCCTACGAGCAGTACTTC. Its protein product is CASSLANAAGGSYEQYF.